The 18 T cell receptor beta chains below all came from one sample that was sequenced in a study of cytotoxic CD8 clonotypes in ibrutinib-treated CLL (dated by TCRdb to the early 2020s). Library preparation used the immunoSEQ multiplex PCR assay. The table was pulled from immuneACCESS by TCRdb, which kept in-frame rearrangements only. Such tables lose some clones; where checked, under half of the loss comes from unresolved V genes, and the rest has no known cause. For this sample there are about 300,000 clones; roughly 76% appear just once. The ten largest clones represent about 6% of the sample. The time point label, read with the paper, signifies: progressive disease on ibrutinib. The source was PBMCs, collected at disease progression, from a patient treated with ibrutinib. All receptors derive from a human donor with chronic lymphocytic leukemia.

Notes on this clone: This specimen includes other DNA sequences encoding the same CDR3. The chain couples TRBV18 to TRBJ2-7, with D possibly TRBD1 on 5 matching bases. The CDR3 sequence is 15 residues long. Per the germline V gene, CDR1 is KGHSH and CDR2 is LQKENI. Deletions cut 0 bases from V and 0 bases from J, with 9 bases between. The CDR3 bases are TGTGCCAGCTCACCACCTCAGGGTATCTCCTACGAGCAGTACTTC. Translating gives CASSPPQGISYEQYF.

The CDR3 spells CASSLGQSYGYTF. CDR3 coding DNA: TGTGCCAGCAGCTTAGGCCAGTCCTATGGCTACACCTTC. The V and J genes are TRBV11-2 and TRBJ1-2; no clear D gene. The V end was cut by 1 base, the J end by 4 bases, with 7 bases between. Germline V CDR1 and CDR2: SGHAT, FQNNGV. This CDR3 comprises 13 residues.

This rearrangement joins TRBV18 to TRBJ2-5; D tentatively reads TRBD1 or TRBD2 (5 bases each). The CDR3 consists of 16 residues. Germline V gene data show CDR1 as KGHSH and CDR2 as LQKENI. Trimming removed 2 bases from V and 1 base from J, with 14 bases in between. The CDR3: CASSPITGQIQETQYF. The CDR3 DNA reads as TGTGCCAGCTCACCAATAACGGGGCAGATCCAAGAGACCCAGTACTTC.

The J gene is TRBJ1-1, the V gene TRBV9; D gene ambiguous. Germline CDR1 SGDLS, CDR2 YYNGEE. The CDR3 extends over 14 amino acids. Trimming left V 0 bases short and J 1 base short, with 7 bases between. Here the CDR3 reads CASSVAHENTEAFF. CDR3 bases: TGTGCCAGCAGCGTAGCCCACGAGAACACTGAAGCTTTCTTT.

This clone appeared a few times. The chain uses TRBV19 and TRBJ1-2, with unresolved D. The CDR3 has 13 amino acids. Germline V CDR1 and CDR2: LNHDA, SQIVND (reference sequence). Deletions cut 3 bases from V and 3 bases from J, with 8 bases between. CDR3 sequence (DNA): TGTGCCAGTAGTATGGAATGGGACTATGGCTACACCTTC. Translating gives CASSMEWDYGYTF.

The chain recombines TRBV6-5 with TRBJ1-4; 9 bases agree with TRBD1. J gave up 5 bases and V 4 bases, and 5 bases lay outside the gene matches. The CDR3 loop spans 15 amino acids. CDR1 and CDR2 from the germline V gene are MNHEY and SVGAGI. This chain's CDR3 is CASSWTGALNEKLFF. Written as DNA, the CDR3 is TGTGCCAGCAGTTGGACAGGGGCCCTAAATGAAAAACTGTTTTTT.

The chain joins TRBV10-3 to TRBJ2-7; D may be TRBD2 (6 bases). Trimming shortened V by 10 bases and J by 2 bases, and 18 bases separated the two germline ends. CDR1 and CDR2 (germline): ENHRY, SYGVKD. The length of the CDR3 is 14 residues. CDR3 loop: CATRDPGRTYEQYF. Written as DNA, the CDR3 is TGTGCCACCCGGGATCCCGGGAGAACCTACGAGCAGTACTTC.

J is TRBJ2-3 and V is TRBV9; TRBD2 aligns across 9 bases. The V segment lost 0 bases and the J segment 2 bases; nucleotides outside the gene matches: 4. Looked up from germline, CDR1 is SGDLS and CDR2 is YYNGEE. CDR3 length equals 16 residues. CDR3 DNA sequence: TGTGCCAGCAGCGTAGAGGTAGCGGGAGTCACAGATACGCAGTATTTT. Translated: CASSVEVAGVTDTQYF.

The chain combines TRBV23-1 with TRBJ2-7, with D possibly being TRBD1 (7 bases). TRBV23-1 is treated as an ORF (open reading frame) with a function not yet certain. The CDR3 is 15 amino acids. The V end lost 4 bases, the J end lost 2 bases, and 15 bases lay between the germline ends. The DNA of the CDR3 is TGCGCCAGCAGTCCTGGGGGGACAGTTACCTACGAGCAGTACTTC. Its translation is CASSPGGTVTYEQYF.

V usage is TRBV10-3 and J usage is TRBJ2-7, with D maybe TRBD2 (6 bases). Looked up from germline, CDR1 is ENHRY and CDR2 is SYGVKD. This CDR3 is 13 amino acids long. V shed 6 bases and J shed 3 bases, with 12 bases lying between them. CDR3: CAIRAGLSYEQYF. Here the CDR3 DNA reads TGTGCCATCAGGGCGGGACTCAGCTACGAGCAGTACTTC.

The chain has TRBV7-9 and TRBJ2-3; weak D call: TRBD1 (6 bases). The CDR3 runs 13 residues. In germline, CDR1 is SEHNR, CDR2 FQNEAQ (reference sequence). V was clipped by 8 bases and J by 0 bases, with 9 bases between them. The CDR3 coding sequence is TGTGCCAGCCGGGACAAGAGCACAGATACGCAGTATTTT. Translated, it gives CASRDKSTDTQYF.

The chain is built from TRBV27 and TRBJ2-5, with TRBD2 identical over 9 bases. The assigned J gene may be wrong: the sequence end matches TRBJ2-7 better. The germline gives CDR1 MNHEY, CDR2 SMNVEV (reference sequence). The CDR3 sequence is 15 residues long. CDR3 residues: CASSLRAGGTYEQYF. CDR3 DNA: TGTGCCAGCAGTTTAAGGGCGGGAGGGACCTACGAGCAGTACTTC.

The chain combines TRBV7-9 with TRBJ1-6; no reliable D call. This CDR3 comprises 15 residues. The V end lost 3 bases, the J end lost 10 bases, and 16 bases lay between the germline ends. Germline V lookup: CDR1 SEHNR, CDR2 FQNEAQ (reference sequence). The CDR3 loop reads CASSLERVGRSPLHF. CDR3 DNA: TGTGCCAGCAGCTTGGAACGTGTTGGGAGGTCACCCCTCCACTTT.

The CDR3 spells CASSVGTDDGNQPQHF. DNA of the CDR3: TGTGCCAGCAGCGTAGGGACAGACGACGGCAATCAGCCCCAGCATTTT. This chain connects TRBV9 to TRBJ1-5; D is perhaps TRBD1 (6 bases). Trimming took off 0 bases at V and 2 bases at J, with 12 bases between the two ends. This CDR3 has 16 amino acids. Germline CDR1 is SGDLS and CDR2 is YYNGEE.

V gene TRBV9 combines with J gene TRBJ2-1; the D gene is possibly TRBD1 (6 bases). Trimming pared 4 bases from V and 9 bases from J, leaving 14 bases between. The germline gives CDR1 SGDLS, CDR2 YYNGEE. The CDR3 has 13 residues. CDR3 sequence (DNA): TGTGCCAGCAGCCCGCAGGGGAGAACTGAGCAGTTCTTC. Its protein product is CASSPQGRTEQFF.

The chain has TRBV2 and TRBJ2-7, with TRBD2 matching over 13 bases. The junction had 10 bases not matched to a gene; V was cut back by 2 bases and J by 9 bases. Germline V CDR1 and CDR2: SNHLY, FYNNEI. The CDR3 consists of 16 residues. CDR3 sequence: CASSEPRTSGRSGQYF. Here the CDR3 DNA reads TGTGCCAGCAGTGAACCCAGGACTAGCGGGAGATCAGGGCAGTACTTC.

Concerning this clone: At the DNA level, this CDR3 is encoded by other sequences in the same sample as well. This rearrangement joins TRBV29-1 to TRBJ2-2, with no clear D. The CDR3 is 12 amino acids. The V and J ends lost 5 bases and 2 bases respectively, with 6 bases between them. CDR1 and CDR2 from the germline V gene are SQVTM and ANQGSEA. The chain's CDR3 is CSVRQNTGELFF. CDR3 DNA sequence: TGCAGCGTTCGGCAAAACACCGGGGAGCTGTTTTTT.

This clone was detected once. The chain has TRBV6-6 and TRBJ1-2, with 8 bases fitting TRBD1. CDR1 is MNHNY and CDR2 is SVGAGI in the germline V gene (reference sequence). V lost 9 bases and J lost 10; bases outside the gene matches: 13. The CDR3 has 13 amino acids. The CDR3 sequence is CASSTFGTGPYTF. CDR3 DNA: TGTGCCAGTTCCACATTCGGGACAGGCCCCTACACCTTC.